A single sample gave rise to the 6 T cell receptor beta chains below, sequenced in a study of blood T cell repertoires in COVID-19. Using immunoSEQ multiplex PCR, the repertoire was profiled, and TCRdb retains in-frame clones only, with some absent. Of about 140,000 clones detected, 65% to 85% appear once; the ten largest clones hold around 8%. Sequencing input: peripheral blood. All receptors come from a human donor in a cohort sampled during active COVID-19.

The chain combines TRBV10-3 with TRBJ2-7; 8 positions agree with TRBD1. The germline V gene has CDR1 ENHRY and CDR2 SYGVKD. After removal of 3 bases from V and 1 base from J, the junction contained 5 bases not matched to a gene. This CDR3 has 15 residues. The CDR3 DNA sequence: TGTGCCATCAGTGACAGGGGGCGCGAATCCTACGAGCAGTACTTC. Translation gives CAISDRGRESYEQYF.

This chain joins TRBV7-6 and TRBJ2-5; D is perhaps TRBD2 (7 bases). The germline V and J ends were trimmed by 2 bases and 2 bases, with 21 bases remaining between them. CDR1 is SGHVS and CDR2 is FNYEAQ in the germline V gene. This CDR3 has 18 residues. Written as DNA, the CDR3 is TGTGCCAGCAGCTTACTGCGGCCGGGGGGCCTGGGACAAGAGACCCAGTACTTC. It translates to CASSLLRPGGLGQETQYF.

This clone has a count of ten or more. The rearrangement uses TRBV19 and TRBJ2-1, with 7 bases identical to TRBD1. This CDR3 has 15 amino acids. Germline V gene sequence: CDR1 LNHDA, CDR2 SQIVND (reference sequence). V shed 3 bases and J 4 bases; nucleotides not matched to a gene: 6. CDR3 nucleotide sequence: TGTGCCAGTAGTATTAGGGACAGCTTATACAATGAGCAGTTCTTC. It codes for CASSIRDSLYNEQFF.

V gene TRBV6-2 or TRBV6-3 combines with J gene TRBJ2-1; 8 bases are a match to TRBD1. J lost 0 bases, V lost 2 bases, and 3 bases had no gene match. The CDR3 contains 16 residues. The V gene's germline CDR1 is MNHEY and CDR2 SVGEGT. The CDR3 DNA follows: TGTGCCAGCAGTTACCGTCAGGGGGCCTCCTACAATGAGCAGTTCTTC. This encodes CASSYRQGASYNEQFF.

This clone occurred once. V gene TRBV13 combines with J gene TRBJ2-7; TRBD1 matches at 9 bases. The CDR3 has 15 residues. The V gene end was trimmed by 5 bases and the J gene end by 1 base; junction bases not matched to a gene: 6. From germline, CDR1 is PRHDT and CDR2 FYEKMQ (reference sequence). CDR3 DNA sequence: TGTGCCAGCAGCCTCCTCGGGACAGGGTCCTACGAGCAGTACTTC. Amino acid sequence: CASSLLGTGSYEQYF. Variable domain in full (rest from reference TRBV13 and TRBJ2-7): AAGVIQSPRHLIKEKRETATLKCYPIPRHDTVYWYQQGPGQDPQFLISFYEKMQSDKGSIPDRFSAQQFSDYHSELNMSSLELGDSALYFCASSLLGTGSYEQYFGPGTRLTVT.

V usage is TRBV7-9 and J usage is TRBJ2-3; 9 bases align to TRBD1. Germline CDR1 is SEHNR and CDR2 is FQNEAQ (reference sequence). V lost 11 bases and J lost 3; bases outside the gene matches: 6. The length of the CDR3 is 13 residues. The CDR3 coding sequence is TGTGCCCCCGAGGACAGGGGAACAGATACGCAGTATTTT. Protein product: CAPEDRGTDTQYF.